The clone carrying this T cell receptor beta chain was picked up a small number of times. The data are from a study of early T cells in non-severe SARS-CoV-2 infection. TCRdb reprocessed the 5' RACE reads via MiXCR and lists one record per CDR3 protein. The sample yields under 75,000 distinct CDR3 sequences, less than 15% seen once. Trimming cost V 0 bases and J 4 bases; bases outside gene matches: 9. CDR1 and CDR2 from the germline V gene are SGHRS and YFSETQ. The CDR3 covers 17 residues. The chain carries TRBV5-1 and TRBJ2-3; 9 nucleotides match TRBD2. This clonotype originated in an adult who was a healthcare worker with PCR-confirmed SARS-CoV-2 infection or an uninfected control (not recorded which). Sequenced sample: whole blood. CDR3 protein: CASSLGGRAKSPDTQYF. The DNA of the CDR3 is TGCGCCAGCAGCTTGGGCGGGAGGGCCAAAAGTCCAGATACGCAGTATTTT.